The next 10 T cell receptor beta chains were all read from a single sample in a study of blood T cell repertoires in COVID-19. The data were produced by immunoSEQ multiplex PCR, yet TCRdb's version contains in-frame clones alone and is incomplete. The data show 70,000 to 85,000 clones, around nine tenths seen once. Sequenced: peripheral blood. The receptors shown here come from a man between 65 and 79 years old with active or convalescent COVID-19.

The gene calls are TRBV4-2 and TRBJ2-1, with a weak D call TRBD1 (6 bases). The germline CDR1 and CDR2 sequences are LGHNA and YNFKEQ. Trimming pared 0 bases from V and 6 bases from J, leaving 9 bases between. This CDR3 is built from 14 residues. The CDR3 region has the DNA TGTGCCAGCAGCCAAGACCAGGGGACCAATGAGCAGTTCTTC. The encoded protein is CASSQDQGTNEQFF.

This clone occurred once. The chain employs TRBV5-1 and TRBJ2-3, with TRBD2 identical over 7 bases. Germline-derived CDR1 and CDR2 are SGHRS and YFSETQ. After removal of 3 bases from V and 1 base from J, the junction contained 8 bases not matched to a gene. The CDR3 is 16 residues long. The DNA of the CDR3 is TGCGCCAGCAGCTCCCTGGCGGCGGGAGGCACAGATACGCAGTATTTT. Its protein is CASSSLAAGGTDTQYF.

This clone was counted between two and nine times. J is TRBJ2-3 and V is TRBV5-6; maybe TRBD2 (5 bases). The V end lost 1 base, the J end lost 0 bases, and 9 bases lay between the germline ends. This CDR3 region has 15 residues. Germline CDR1 reads SGHDT; CDR2 reads YYEEEE. CDR3 sequence (DNA): TGTGCCAGCAGCTTGAACCTAGCTAGCACAGATACGCAGTATTTT. Protein product: CASSLNLASTDTQYF. Together with reference TRBV5-6 and TRBJ2-3, the CDR3 gives the full variable domain: DAGVTQSPTHLIKTRGQQVTLRCSPKSGHDTVSWYQQALGQGPQFIFQYYEEEERQRGNFPDRFSGHQFPNYSSELNVNALLLGDSALYLCASSLNLASTDTQYFGPGTRLTVL.

The chain uses TRBV29-1 and TRBJ2-1, with D hard to call. The V and J ends lost 3 bases and 5 bases respectively, with 5 bases between them. The CDR3 sequence is 11 residues long. Germline V gene sequence: CDR1 SQVTM, CDR2 ANQGSEA. CDR3 region: CSVDYHNEQFF. CDR3 coding DNA: TGCAGCGTTGACTACCACAATGAGCAGTTCTTC.

The V and J genes are TRBV5-1 and TRBJ2-2, with unresolved D. Trimming stripped 1 base from V and 3 bases from J, with 10 bases between. The CDR3 is 15 amino acids. Germline CDR1 SGHRS, CDR2 YFSETQ. This CDR3 is CASSLLRQDTGELFF. For the CDR3, the DNA is TGCGCCAGCAGCTTGTTACGACAAGACACCGGGGAGCTGTTTTTT.

The gene calls are TRBV5-4 and TRBJ1-1; tentatively, D is TRBD1 (6 bases). The germline V gene encodes CDR1 SGHNT and CDR2 YYREEE (reference sequence). This CDR3 is built from 15 residues. Trimming took 5 bases from V and 0 from J, leaving 14 bases between them. This CDR3 is CASSGMGALNTEAFF. The DNA of the CDR3 is TGTGCCAGCAGTGGTATGGGGGCGTTGAACACTGAAGCTTTCTTT.

The genes are TRBV29-1 and TRBJ1-2; TRBD1 aligns across 7 bases. V lost 6 bases and J lost 3; bases outside the gene matches: 4. CDR3 size: 12 residues. The germline gives CDR1 SQVTM, CDR2 ANQGSEA. In nucleotides, the CDR3 is TGCAGCGTGAGTCAGGGGGACTATGGCTACACCTTC. Translated, it gives CSVSQGDYGYTF.

The chain uses TRBV14 and TRBJ2-7, with D possibly matching TRBD2 (6 bases). From germline, CDR1 is SGHDN and CDR2 FVKESK. V was trimmed by 0 bases and J by 1 base, leaving 16 bases between them. There are 17 residues in the CDR3. CDR3 in amino acids: CASSQDFSRDLSYEQYF. The DNA of the CDR3 is TGTGCCAGCAGCCAAGATTTCAGCAGGGACTTATCCTACGAGCAGTACTTC. Full variable domain (rest looked up from reference TRBV14 and TRBJ2-7): EAGVTQFPSHSVIEKGQTVTLRCDPISGHDNLYWYRRVMGKEIKFLLHFVKESKQDESGMPNNRFLAERTGGTYSTLKVQPAELEDSGVYFCASSQDFSRDLSYEQYFGPGTRLTVT.

The rearrangement links TRBV28 to TRBJ1-2, with 9 bases fitting TRBD1. CDR3 size: 13 residues. Germline V gives CDR1 MDHEN, CDR2 SYDVKM. Trimming cost V 4 bases and J 8 bases; bases outside gene matches: 5. The CDR3 protein is CASSSSDRGGYTF. CDR3 sequence (DNA): TGTGCCAGCAGTTCCTCGGACAGGGGCGGCTACACCTTC.

The chain joins TRBV4-1 to TRBJ1-5; 9 nucleotides align to TRBD1. V lost 5 bases to trimming and J lost 2 bases; unmatched junction nucleotides: 7. The germline V gene encodes CDR1 MGHRA and CDR2 YSYEKL. The CDR3 consists of 16 residues. The CDR3 spells CASSFRQGGGNQPQHF. The CDR3 DNA sequence: TGCGCCAGCAGCTTTCGACAGGGGGGTGGCAATCAGCCCCAGCATTTT.